Listed here are 13 T cell receptor beta chains from one sample, sequenced in a study of blood T cell repertoires in COVID-19. The method was immunoSEQ multiplex PCR; TCRdb's version includes in-frame clones alone and lacks a portion of them. The repertoire holds hundreds of thousands of clones, with approximately 89% as singletons. The sequencing input was peripheral blood. Every receptor here comes from a woman in her twenties or thirties with COVID-19, enrolled during active disease.

This rearrangement joins TRBV5-6 to TRBJ2-7; tentatively, D is TRBD2 (8 bases). V lost 4 bases, J lost 7 bases, and 18 bases lay in between. This CDR3 spans 14 amino acids. Germline V gene data show CDR1 as SGHDT and CDR2 as YYEEEE. The CDR3 region has the DNA TGTGCCAGCAGCCGGGAGGGGGCGCTTGGGGAGCAGTACTTC. This translates into CASSREGALGEQYF.

The chain combines TRBV5-4 with TRBJ1-2; unclear D gene. The CDR3 has 12 amino acids. V lost 7 bases, J lost 5 bases, and 12 bases lay in between. Germline assignment: CDR1 SGHNT and CDR2 YYREEE (reference sequence). The CDR3 loop reads CASRRVDYGYTF. The CDR3 DNA reads TGTGCCAGCCGGAGGGTTGATTATGGCTACACCTTC.

The rearrangement joins TRBV11-2 to TRBJ2-5; 11 bases agree with TRBD1. The CDR3 extends over 13 amino acids. V lost 5 bases and J lost 8; bases outside the gene matches: 4. CDR1 is SGHAT, CDR2 FQNNGV, per germline. CDR3 nucleotide sequence: TGTGCCAGCAGCCCGGACAGGGGGCATACCCAGTACTTC. Translation gives CASSPDRGHTQYF. The whole variable domain, remainder taken from reference TRBV11-2 and TRBJ2-5, is EAGVAQSPRYKIIEKRQSVAFWCNPISGHATLYWYQQILGQGPKLLIQFQNNGVVDDSQLPKDRFSAERLKGVDSTLKIQPAKLEDSAVYLCASSPDRGHTQYFGPGTRLLVL.

The chain couples TRBV6-5 to TRBJ1-4; the D gene is possibly TRBD1 (6 bases). The CDR3 has 14 residues. Germline-derived CDR1 and CDR2 are MNHEY and SVGAGI. Trimming pared 3 bases from V and 7 bases from J, leaving 12 bases between. DNA for the CDR3: TGTGCCAGCAGTTATGGACAGTTACCTGAAAAACTGTTTTTT. Protein sequence: CASSYGQLPEKLFF.

The chain recombines TRBV28 with TRBJ1-2; D gene unclear. This CDR3 region has 10 residues. The germline CDR1 and CDR2 sequences are MDHEN and SYDVKM. Trimming removed 8 bases at V and 7 bases at J, with 8 bases between. The CDR3, as DNA: TGTGCCAGCGGCCTTGGTGGCTACACCTTC. This sequence encodes CASGLGGYTF.

The genes are TRBV28 and TRBJ1-2; D is unclear. The germline V gene has CDR1 MDHEN and CDR2 SYDVKM. Trimming stripped 5 bases from V and 2 bases from J, with 9 bases between. The CDR3 extends over 13 amino acids. The CDR3 nucleotides read TGTGCCAGCAGTGGCGGCCTGAACTATGGCTACACCTTC. As protein: CASSGGLNYGYTF.

V is TRBV6-1 and J is TRBJ2-7; TRBD2 agrees at 8 bases. CDR3 length: 15 amino acids. From germline, CDR1 is MNHNS and CDR2 SASEGT. The junction had 6 bases not matched to a gene; V was cut back by 3 bases and J by 2 bases. The CDR3 loop is CASSEGTRSAYEQYF. The CDR3 DNA reads TGTGCCAGCAGTGAGGGGACTAGGTCCGCCTACGAGCAGTACTTC.

This chain uses TRBV29-1 with TRBJ1-2; D unresolved. Germline CDR1 and CDR2: SQVTM and ANQGSEA. This CDR3 is built from 15 residues. DNA of the CDR3: TGCAGAGTGACCCCGGACTCGGATCCTAACTATGGCTACACCTTC. Residues: CRVTPDSDPNYGYTF.

The chain links TRBV27 to TRBJ2-7; 7 bases are shared with TRBD2. CDR3 length: 15 amino acids. Trimming took 3 bases from V and 3 from J; bases not matched to a gene: 8. Per the germline V gene, CDR1 is MNHEY and CDR2 is SMNVEV (reference sequence). CDR3 loop: CASSLRGGGIYEQYF. The CDR3 DNA reads TGTGCCAGCAGTTTGCGTGGGGGGGGGATCTACGAGCAGTACTTC.

V and J are TRBV19 and TRBJ2-7; TRBD1 matches 9 bases. The germline CDR1 and CDR2 sequences are LNHDA and SQIVND (reference sequence). V was pared by 8 bases and J by 5 bases, with 7 bases of the junction left unmatched. The CDR3 is made up of 13 amino acids. DNA for the CDR3: TGTGCCAGTTCTTGGACAGGGGAAGACGAGCAGTACTTC. Protein: CASSWTGEDEQYF.

The rearrangement uses TRBV4-2 and TRBJ1-6; D might be TRBD1 (6 bases). Between the trimmed V and J ends, which lost 5 bases and 1 base, there was a span of 12 bases. Germline lookup yields CDR1 LGHNA and CDR2 YNFKEQ. There are 16 residues in the CDR3. The CDR3 DNA sequence: TGTGCCAGCAGCGGAATTAGGGGGTCCTATAATTCACCCCTCCACTTT. It yields the protein CASSGIRGSYNSPLHF.

The V and J genes are TRBV2 and TRBJ1-1; 8 bases agree with TRBD1. Trimming took 10 bases from V and 1 from J; bases not matched to a gene: 8. Germline-derived CDR1 and CDR2 are SNHLY and FYNNEI. The CDR3 runs to 14 residues. The CDR3 sequence is CATQGDRRNTEAFF. In DNA, the CDR3 is TGTGCCACCCAAGGGGACAGGCGGAACACTGAAGCTTTCTTT.

The table lists this clone with a count of one. The V gene is TRBV4-1, the J gene TRBJ2-7, with 7 bases identical to TRBD2. The CDR3 consists of 15 residues. After removal of 1 base from V and 1 base from J, the junction contained 4 bases not matched to a gene. The germline V gene encodes CDR1 MGHRA and CDR2 YSYEKL. This CDR3 reads CASSQGAGESYEQYF. CDR3 DNA sequence: TGCGCCAGCAGCCAAGGGGCGGGGGAGTCCTACGAGCAGTACTTC.